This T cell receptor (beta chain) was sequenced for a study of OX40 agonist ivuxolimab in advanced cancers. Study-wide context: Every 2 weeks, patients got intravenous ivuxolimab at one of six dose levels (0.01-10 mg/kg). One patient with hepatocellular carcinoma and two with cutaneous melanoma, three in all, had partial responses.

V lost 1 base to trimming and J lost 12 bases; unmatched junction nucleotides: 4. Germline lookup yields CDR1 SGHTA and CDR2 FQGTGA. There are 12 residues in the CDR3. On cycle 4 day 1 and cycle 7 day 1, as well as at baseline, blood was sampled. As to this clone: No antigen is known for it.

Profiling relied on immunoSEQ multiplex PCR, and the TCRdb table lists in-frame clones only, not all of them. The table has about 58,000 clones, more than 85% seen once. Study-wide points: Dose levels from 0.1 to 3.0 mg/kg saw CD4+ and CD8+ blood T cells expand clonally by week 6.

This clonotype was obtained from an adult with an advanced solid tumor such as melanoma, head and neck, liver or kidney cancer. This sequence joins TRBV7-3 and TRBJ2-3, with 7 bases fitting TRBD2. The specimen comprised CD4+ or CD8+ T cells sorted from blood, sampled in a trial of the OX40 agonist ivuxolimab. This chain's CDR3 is CASSLKGTTQYF. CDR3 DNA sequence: TGTGCCAGCAGCTTAAAGGGGACTACACAGTATTTT.